This T cell receptor (beta chain) was recovered during a study of cytomegalovirus exposure and HLA in healthy donors. Study results and limitations: Indistinguishable V segments such as TRBV6-2 and TRBV6-3 were excluded. The only immune exposure information that was available was CMV serostatus.

Primers for the PCR totalled 60 Vbeta and 13 Jbeta. Sequencing used immunoSEQ multiplex PCR; TCRdb keeps in-frame clones, though not all of them. The sample yields around 180,000 clones, roughly 80% seen once. A remark on this clone: Its cognate antigen is unknown.

All donors participated as healthy donors of bone marrow. Nominal health characterized the donors when sampled, though unrecorded immune exposures were likely. The germline V gene encodes CDR1 SGHRS and CDR2 YFSETQ. The CDR3 spans 14 residues. Trimming pared 4 bases from V and 0 bases from J, leaving 10 bases between. This TCR came from a male donor in good health and CMV-seronegative. V and J are TRBV5-1 and TRBJ1-1; D remains ambiguous. Sequencing used PBMCs. CDR3 DNA: TGCGCCAGCAGCCCCGTAGATATGAACACTGAAGCTTTCTTT. Translated, it gives CASSPVDMNTEAFF.